The clone carrying this T cell receptor (beta chain) was counted between two and nine times. Cohorts were based on clinical histories the participants reported. This sample is drawn from a study of blood T cell repertoires in COVID-19. Measured with immunoSEQ multiplex PCR; TCRdb has only the in-frame clones, and not every one. The data contain a few hundred thousand clones, approximately 80% of them seen just once; the ten biggest clones take up about 4.5%. This CDR3 is built from 14 residues. Trimming shortened V by 1 base and J by 5 bases, and 12 bases separated the two germline ends. Germline CDR1 and CDR2: LNHDA and SQIVND (reference sequence).

Sequenced sample: PBMCs or T cells enriched from blood (not recorded which). The chain employs TRBV19 and TRBJ2-7, with D maybe TRBD1 (6 bases). The TCR comes from a man aged 30-40 years with acute COVID-19. The CDR3 bases are TGTGCCAGTAGTATAGCGGTGGGGGCCAACGAGCAGTACTTC. Its translation is CASSIAVGANEQYF.